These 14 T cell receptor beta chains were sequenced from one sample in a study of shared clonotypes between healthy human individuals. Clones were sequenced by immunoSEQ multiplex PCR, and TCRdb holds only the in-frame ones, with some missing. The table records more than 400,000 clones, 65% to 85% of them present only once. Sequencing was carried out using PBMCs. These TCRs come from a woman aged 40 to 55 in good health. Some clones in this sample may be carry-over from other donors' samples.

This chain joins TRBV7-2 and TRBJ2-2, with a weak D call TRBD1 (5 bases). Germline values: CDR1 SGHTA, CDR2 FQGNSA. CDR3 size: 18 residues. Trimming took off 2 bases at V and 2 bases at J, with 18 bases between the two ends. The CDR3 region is CASSLIQGIPLNTGELFF. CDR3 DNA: TGTGCCAGCAGCTTAATCCAGGGAATCCCCCTCAACACCGGGGAGCTGTTTTTT.

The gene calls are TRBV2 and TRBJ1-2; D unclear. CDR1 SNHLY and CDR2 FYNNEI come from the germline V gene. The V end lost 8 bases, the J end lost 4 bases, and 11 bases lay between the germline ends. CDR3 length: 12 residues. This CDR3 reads CASGVLVYGYTF. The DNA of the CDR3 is TGTGCCAGCGGGGTCCTCGTCTATGGCTACACCTTC. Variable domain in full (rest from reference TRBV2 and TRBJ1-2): EPEVTQTPSHQVTQMGQEVILRCVPISNHLYFYWYRQILGQKVEFLVSFYNNEISEKSEIFDDQFSVERPDGSNFTLKIRSTKLEDSAMYFCASGVLVYGYTFGSGTRLTVV.

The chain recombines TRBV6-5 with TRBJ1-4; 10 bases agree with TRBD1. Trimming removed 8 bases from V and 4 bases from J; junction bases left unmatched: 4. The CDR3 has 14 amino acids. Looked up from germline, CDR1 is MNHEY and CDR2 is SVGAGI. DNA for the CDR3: TGTGCCAGCTCGGGACAGGGGAATAATGAAAAACTGTTTTTT. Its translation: CASSGQGNNEKLFF.

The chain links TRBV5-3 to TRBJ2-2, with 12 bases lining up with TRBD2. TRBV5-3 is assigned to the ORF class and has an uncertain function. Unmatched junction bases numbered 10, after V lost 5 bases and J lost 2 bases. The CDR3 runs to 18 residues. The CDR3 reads CARSLRTSGNLNTGELFF. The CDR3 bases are TGTGCCAGAAGTCTAAGGACTAGCGGGAACTTAAACACCGGGGAGCTGTTTTTT.

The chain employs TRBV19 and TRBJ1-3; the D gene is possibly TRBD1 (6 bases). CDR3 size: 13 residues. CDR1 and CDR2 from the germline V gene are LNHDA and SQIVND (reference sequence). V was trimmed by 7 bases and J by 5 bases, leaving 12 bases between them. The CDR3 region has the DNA TGTGCCAGTACCGCGGGACATCGAAACACCATATATTTT. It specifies CASTAGHRNTIYF.

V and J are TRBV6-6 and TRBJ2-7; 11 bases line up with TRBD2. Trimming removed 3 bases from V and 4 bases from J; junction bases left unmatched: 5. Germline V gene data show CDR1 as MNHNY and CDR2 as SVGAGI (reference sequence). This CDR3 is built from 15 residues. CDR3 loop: CASSYIAGGYYEQYF. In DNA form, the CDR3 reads TGTGCCAGCAGTTATATAGCGGGAGGGTATTACGAGCAGTACTTC.

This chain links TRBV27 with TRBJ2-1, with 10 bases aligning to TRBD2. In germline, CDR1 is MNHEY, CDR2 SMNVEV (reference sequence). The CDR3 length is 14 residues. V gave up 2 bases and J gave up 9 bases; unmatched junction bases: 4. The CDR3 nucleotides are TGTGCCAGCAGTTTAGGGCTAGCGGGAGTTGAGCAGTTCTTC. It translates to CASSLGLAGVEQFF.

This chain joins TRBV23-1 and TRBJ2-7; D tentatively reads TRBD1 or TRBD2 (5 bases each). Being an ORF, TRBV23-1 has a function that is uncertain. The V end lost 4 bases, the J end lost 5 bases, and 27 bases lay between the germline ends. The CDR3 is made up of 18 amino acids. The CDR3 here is CASSLPQGVAGLSHEQYF. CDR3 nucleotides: TGCGCCAGCAGTCTCCCCCAGGGAGTGGCGGGTCTTAGCCACGAGCAGTACTTC.

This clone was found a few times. DNA for the CDR3: TGTGCCAGCAGGGGTCCGCGCGGCCCCACTAAGAACACCGGGGAGCTGTTTTTT. This codes for CASRGPRGPTKNTGELFF. V and J are TRBV28 and TRBJ2-2; no definite D call. CDR1 is MDHEN, CDR2 SYDVKM, per germline. Between the trimmed V and J ends, which lost 6 bases and 1 base, there was a span of 21 bases. The CDR3 spans 18 residues.

The CDR3 DNA is TGTGCCAGCAGTGAAGGTGCAGCTCTACATACCGGGGAGCTGTTTTTT. Protein product: CASSEGAALHTGELFF. The genes are TRBV6-4 and TRBJ2-2, with no clear D. Per germline, CDR1 MRHNA and CDR2 SNTAGT. The CDR3 runs 16 residues. The V end lost 3 bases, the J end lost 5 bases, and 16 bases lay between the germline ends.

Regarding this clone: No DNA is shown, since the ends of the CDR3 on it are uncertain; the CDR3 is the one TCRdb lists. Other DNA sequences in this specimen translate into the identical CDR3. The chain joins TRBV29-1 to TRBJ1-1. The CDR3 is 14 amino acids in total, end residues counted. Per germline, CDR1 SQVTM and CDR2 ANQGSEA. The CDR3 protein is CSVASGASNTEALF.

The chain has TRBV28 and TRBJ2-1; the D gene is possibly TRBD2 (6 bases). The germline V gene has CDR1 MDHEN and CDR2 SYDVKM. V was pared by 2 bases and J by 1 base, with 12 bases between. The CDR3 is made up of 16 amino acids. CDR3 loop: CASSLPRDLSYNEQFF. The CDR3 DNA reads TGTGCCAGCAGTTTACCCCGGGACTTATCCTACAATGAGCAGTTCTTC.

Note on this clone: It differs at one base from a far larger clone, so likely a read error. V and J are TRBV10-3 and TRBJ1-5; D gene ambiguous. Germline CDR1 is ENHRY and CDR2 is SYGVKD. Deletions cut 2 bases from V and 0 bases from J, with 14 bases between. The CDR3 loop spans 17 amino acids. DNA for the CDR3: TGTGCCATCAGTGAGCACAGCGAAGCGGGTAGCAATCAGCCCCAGCATTTT. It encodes CAISEHSEAGSNQPQHF.

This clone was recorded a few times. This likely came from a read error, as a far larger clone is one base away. The CDR3: CASSLGGDSNQPQYF. CDR3 sequence (DNA): TGTGCCAGCAGCTTAGGAGGAGATAGCAATCAGCCCCAGTATTTT. This chain connects TRBV4-2 to TRBJ1-5; D may be TRBD2 (5 bases). The assigned J gene may be wrong: the sequence end matches TRBJ2-3 better. This CDR3 has 15 residues. In germline, CDR1 is LGHNA, CDR2 YNFKEQ.